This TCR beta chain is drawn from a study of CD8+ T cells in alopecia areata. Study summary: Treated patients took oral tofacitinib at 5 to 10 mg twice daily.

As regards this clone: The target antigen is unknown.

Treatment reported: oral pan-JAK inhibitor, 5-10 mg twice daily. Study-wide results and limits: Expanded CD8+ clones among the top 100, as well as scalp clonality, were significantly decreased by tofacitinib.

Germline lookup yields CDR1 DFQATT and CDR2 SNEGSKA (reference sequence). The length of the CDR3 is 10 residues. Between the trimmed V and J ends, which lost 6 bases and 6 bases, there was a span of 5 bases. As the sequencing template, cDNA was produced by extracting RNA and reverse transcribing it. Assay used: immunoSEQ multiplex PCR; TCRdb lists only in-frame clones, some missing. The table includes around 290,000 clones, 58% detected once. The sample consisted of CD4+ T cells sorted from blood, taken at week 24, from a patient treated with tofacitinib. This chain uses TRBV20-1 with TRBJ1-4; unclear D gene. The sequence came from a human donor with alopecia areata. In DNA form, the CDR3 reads TGCAGTGCCGCAGATGAAAAACTGTTTTTT. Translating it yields CSAADEKLFF.